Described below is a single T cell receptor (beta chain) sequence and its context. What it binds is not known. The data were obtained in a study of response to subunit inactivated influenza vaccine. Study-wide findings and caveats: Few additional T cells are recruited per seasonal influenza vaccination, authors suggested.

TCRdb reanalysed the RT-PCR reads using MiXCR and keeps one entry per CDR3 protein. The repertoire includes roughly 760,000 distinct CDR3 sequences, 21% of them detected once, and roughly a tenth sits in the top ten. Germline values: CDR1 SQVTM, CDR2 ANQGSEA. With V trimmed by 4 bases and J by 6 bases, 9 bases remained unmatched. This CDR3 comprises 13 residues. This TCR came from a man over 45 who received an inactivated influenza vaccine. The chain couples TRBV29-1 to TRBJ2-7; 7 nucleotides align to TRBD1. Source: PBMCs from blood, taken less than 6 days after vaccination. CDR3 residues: CSVVWDSSSEQYF. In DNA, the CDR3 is TGCAGCGTTGTCTGGGACAGCTCCAGCGAGCAGTACTTC.